The source of this T cell receptor beta chain is a study of T-cell reconstitution after alpha-beta-depleted transplantation in children. Study-wide points: Diversity and T-cell counts at one year after transplant derived mostly from new T cells. Approximately two months post-transplant, alpha-beta T cells reportedly originated from several hundred expanded graft clones.

During its preparation, the TCRbeta library received unique molecular identifiers. Each CDR3 protein is one row after TCRdb ran MiXCR on the PCR reads. The table lists about 830,000 distinct CDR3 sequences, 16% of them singletons, with roughly 5% in the top ten. Concerning this clonotype itself: Its antigen is unknown.

The V and J ends lost 5 bases and 7 bases, in that order; junction bases with no gene match: 5. There are 14 residues in the CDR3. The receptor was isolated from a male patient aged 10 to 17 who had a stem cell transplant for acute lymphoblastic leukemia, so the T cells may come from the graft donor. The sample here was PBMCs, mostly from graft donor cells, taken 360 days after TCRalphabeta/CD19-depleted stem cell transplant. The chain combines TRBV12-3 or TRBV12-4 with TRBJ1-5; TRBD1 agrees at 10 bases. Here the CDR3 reads CASSRTGGGQPQHF. CDR3 nucleotide sequence: TGTGCCAGCAGTCGGACAGGGGGAGGGCAGCCCCAGCATTTT.